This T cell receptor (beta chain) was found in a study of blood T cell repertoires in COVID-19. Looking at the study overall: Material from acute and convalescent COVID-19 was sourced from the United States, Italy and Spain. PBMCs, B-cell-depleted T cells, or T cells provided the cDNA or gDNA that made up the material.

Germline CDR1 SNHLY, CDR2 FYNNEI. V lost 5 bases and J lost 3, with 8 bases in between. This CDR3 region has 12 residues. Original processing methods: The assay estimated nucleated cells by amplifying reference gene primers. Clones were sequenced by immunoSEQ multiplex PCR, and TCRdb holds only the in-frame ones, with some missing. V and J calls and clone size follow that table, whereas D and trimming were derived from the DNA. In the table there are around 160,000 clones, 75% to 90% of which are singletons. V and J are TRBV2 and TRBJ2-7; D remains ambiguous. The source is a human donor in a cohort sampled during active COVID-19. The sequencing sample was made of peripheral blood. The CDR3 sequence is CASSKGVYEQYF. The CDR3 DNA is TGTGCCAGCAGTAAAGGAGTCTACGAGCAGTACTTC.